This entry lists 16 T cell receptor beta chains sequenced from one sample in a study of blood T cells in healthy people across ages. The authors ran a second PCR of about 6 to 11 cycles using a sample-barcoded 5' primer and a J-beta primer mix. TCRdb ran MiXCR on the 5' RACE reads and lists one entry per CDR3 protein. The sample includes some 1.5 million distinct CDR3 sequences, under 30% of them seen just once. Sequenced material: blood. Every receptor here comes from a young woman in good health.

The CDR3 loop is CASSRYTGTSVYNEQFF. The CDR3, as DNA: TGCGCCAGCAGCAGGTACACCGGGACTAGCGTATACAATGAGCAGTTCTTC. The V call is TRBV5-1, the J call TRBJ2-1, with TRBD2 matching 10 bases. Germline loops: CDR1 SGHRS, CDR2 YFSETQ. V was clipped by 4 bases and J by 4 bases; unmatched bases: 11. The length of the CDR3 is 17 residues.

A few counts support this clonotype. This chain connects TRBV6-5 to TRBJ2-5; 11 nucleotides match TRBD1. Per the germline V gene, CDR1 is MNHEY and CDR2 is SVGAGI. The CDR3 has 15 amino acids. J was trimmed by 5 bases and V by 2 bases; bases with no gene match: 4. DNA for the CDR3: TGTGCCAGCAGTTACGGACAGGGGGCCGGGGAGACCCAGTACTTC. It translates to CASSYGQGAGETQYF.

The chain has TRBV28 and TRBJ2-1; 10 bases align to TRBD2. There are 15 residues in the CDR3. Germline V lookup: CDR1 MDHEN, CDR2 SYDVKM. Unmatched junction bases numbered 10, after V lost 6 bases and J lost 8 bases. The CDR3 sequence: CASRAPSGGNDEQFF. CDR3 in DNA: TGTGCCAGCAGGGCCCCTAGCGGGGGTAACGATGAGCAGTTCTTC.

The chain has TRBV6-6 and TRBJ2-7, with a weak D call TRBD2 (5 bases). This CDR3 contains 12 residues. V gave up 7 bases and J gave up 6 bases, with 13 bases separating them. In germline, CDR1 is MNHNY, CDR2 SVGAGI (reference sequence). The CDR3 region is CASKPLEGEQYF. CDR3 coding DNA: TGTGCCAGCAAACCGCTAGAGGGCGAGCAGTACTTC.

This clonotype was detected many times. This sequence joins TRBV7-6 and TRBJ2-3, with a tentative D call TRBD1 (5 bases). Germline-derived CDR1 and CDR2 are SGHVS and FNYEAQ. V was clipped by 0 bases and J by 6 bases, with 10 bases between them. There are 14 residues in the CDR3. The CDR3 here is CASSLARKGDTQYF. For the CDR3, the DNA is TGTGCCAGCAGCTTAGCTCGGAAGGGGGATACGCAGTATTTT. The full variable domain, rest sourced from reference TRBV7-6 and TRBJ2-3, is GAGVSQSPRYKVTKRGQDVALRCDPISGHVSLYWYRQALGQGPEFLTYFNYEAQQDKSGLPNDRFSAERPEGSISTLTIQRTEQRDSAMYRCASSLARKGDTQYFGPGTRLTVL.

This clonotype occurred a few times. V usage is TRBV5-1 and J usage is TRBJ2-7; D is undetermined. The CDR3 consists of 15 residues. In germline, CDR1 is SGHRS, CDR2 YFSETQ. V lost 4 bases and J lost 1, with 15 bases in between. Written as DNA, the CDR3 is TGCGCCAGCAGCCCCGCCGCCGGCAGATCCTACGAGCAGTACTTC. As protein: CASSPAAGRSYEQYF.

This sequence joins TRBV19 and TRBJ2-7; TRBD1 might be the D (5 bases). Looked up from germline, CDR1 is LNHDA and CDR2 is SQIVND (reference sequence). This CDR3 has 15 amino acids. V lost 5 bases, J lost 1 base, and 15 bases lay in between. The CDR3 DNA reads TGTGCCAGTAGTGGGCGACATTCAGGGTCCTACGAGCAGTACTTC. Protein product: CASSGRHSGSYEQYF.

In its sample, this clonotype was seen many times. For the CDR3, the DNA is TGCAGTGCTCCTCTAGTGGATGAGCAGTTCTTC. Protein product: CSAPLVDEQFF. The genes are TRBV20-1 and TRBJ2-1; D is undetermined. CDR1 and CDR2 from the germline V gene are DFQATT and SNEGSKA (reference sequence). V gave up 5 bases and J gave up 8 bases, with 10 bases separating them. The CDR3 runs to 11 residues.

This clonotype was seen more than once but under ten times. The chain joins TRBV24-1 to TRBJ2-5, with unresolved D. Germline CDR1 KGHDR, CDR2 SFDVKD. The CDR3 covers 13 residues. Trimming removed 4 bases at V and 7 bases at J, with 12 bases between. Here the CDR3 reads CATSEHSSGTQYF. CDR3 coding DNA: TGTGCCACCAGTGAACACTCCTCGGGGACCCAGTACTTC.

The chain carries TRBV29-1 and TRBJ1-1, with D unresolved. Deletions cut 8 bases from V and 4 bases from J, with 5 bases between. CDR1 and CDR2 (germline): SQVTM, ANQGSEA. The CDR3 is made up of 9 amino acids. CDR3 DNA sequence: TGCAGCCCGCCCACTGAAGCTTTCTTT. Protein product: CSPPTEAFF.

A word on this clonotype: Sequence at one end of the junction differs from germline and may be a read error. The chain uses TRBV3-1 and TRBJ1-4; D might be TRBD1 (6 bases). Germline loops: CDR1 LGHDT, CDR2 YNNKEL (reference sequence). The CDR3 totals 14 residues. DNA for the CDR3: TGTGTCAGCAGCCAAGGGCAGGGACACGAAAAACTGTTTTTT. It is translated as CVSSQGQGHEKLFF. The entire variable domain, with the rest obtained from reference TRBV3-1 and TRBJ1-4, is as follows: DTAVSQTPKYLVTQMGNDKSIKCEQNLGHDTMYWYKQDSKKFLKIMFSYNNKELIINETVPNRFSPKSPDKAHLNLHINSLELGDSAVYFCVSSQGQGHEKLFFGSGTQLSVL.

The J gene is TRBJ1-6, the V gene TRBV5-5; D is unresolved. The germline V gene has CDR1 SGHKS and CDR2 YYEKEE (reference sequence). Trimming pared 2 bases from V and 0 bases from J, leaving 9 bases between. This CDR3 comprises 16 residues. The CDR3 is CASSFAVSSYNSPLHF. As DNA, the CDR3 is TGTGCCAGCAGCTTCGCCGTAAGCTCCTATAATTCACCCCTCCACTTT.

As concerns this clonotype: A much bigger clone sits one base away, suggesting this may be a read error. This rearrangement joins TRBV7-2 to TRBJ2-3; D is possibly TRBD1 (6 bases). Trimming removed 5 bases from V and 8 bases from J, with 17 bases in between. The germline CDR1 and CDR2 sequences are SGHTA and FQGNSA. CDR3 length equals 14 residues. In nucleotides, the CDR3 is TGTGCCAGCAGCAGGGGACCGACACAGGGTACGCAGTATTTT. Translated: CASSRGPTQGTQYF.

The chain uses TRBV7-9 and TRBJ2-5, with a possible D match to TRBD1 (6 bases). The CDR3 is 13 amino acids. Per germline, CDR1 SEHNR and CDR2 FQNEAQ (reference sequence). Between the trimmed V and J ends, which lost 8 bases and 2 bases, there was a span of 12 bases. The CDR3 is CASGQGLQETQYF. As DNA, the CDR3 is TGTGCCAGCGGCCAGGGGCTTCAAGAGACCCAGTACTTC.

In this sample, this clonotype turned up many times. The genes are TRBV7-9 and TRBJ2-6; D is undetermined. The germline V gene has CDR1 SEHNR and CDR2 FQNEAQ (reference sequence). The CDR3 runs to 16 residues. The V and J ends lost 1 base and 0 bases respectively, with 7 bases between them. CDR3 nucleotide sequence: TGTGCCAGCAGCTTAGTTCGGGTCTCTGGGGCCAACGTCCTGACTTTC. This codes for CASSLVRVSGANVLTF.

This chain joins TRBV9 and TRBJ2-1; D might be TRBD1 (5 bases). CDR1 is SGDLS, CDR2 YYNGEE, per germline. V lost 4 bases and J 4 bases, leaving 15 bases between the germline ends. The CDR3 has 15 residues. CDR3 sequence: CASSLTTGKYNEQFF. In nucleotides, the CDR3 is TGTGCCAGCAGCTTAACTACAGGCAAGTACAATGAGCAGTTCTTC. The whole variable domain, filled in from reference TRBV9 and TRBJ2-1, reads DSGVTQTPKHLITATGQRVTLRCSPRSGDLSVYWYQQSLDQGLQFLIQYYNGEERAKGNILERFSAQQFPDLHSELNLSSLELGDSALYFCASSLTTGKYNEQFFGPGTRLTVL.